This T cell receptor (beta chain) came from a study of identical twins listed by TCRdb under 2016. At the level of the whole study: TCR alpha and beta repertoires from monozygotic twins, unrelated adults of various ages and cord blood were deep-sequenced to test whether fetal clonotypes persist. To rule out contamination, the twin experiments were replicated at different times with different library preparation protocols.

Libraries were constructed by 5' RACE. Sequencing instrument: Illumina HiSeq 2000. Template switching added a universal primer binding site, and the final cDNA carried a unique molecular identifier that allowed TCR cDNA molecules to be counted accurately. Specific primers in the conserved constant-segment region were used to synthesize first-strand cDNA for TCR alpha and beta chains. To control for contamination, every cDNA library was double barcoded, receiving both a SMART-Mk sample barcode and Illumina barcodes. TruSeq adapter sequences along with Illumina sample barcodes were introduced in two successive PCR steps. The Illumina HiSeq platform was used with custom primers to sequence TCR alpha and beta cDNA libraries. From the authors' description of their analysis: MiGEC was used to process raw reads and extract unique molecular identifiers, and MiXCR was used to find CDR3 positions. Recombination models were inferred per individual with the repgenHMM and IGoR tools using an EM algorithm. Shared clonotype analysis was performed with the tcR package in R, normalizing sharing by the product of cloneset sizes. Out-of-frame nonproductive sequences were analyzed to study raw recombination free of thymic and clonal selection effects. In-frame beta chains were kept once TCRdb had trimmed the public reads at Q25 with fastp and called clones with MiXCR. Each CDR3 protein gets just one entry, which takes the most common genes and DNA from the rows behind it. None of the V and J calls come from the authors' own analysis; TCRdb made them. The sample table records 350,000 to 600,000 distinct CDR3 sequences; 12% to 15% of these occur just once. The ten largest clones add up to roughly 0.5% of the sample.

The CDR1 and CDR2 encoded by the germline V gene are SGHTA and FQGNSA. V is trimmed back by 5 bases and J by 7 bases, and the junction contains 10 bases that no gene match accounts for. The CDR3 has 15 amino acids, counting the end cysteine and phenylalanine. Of all the DNA, just the CDR3 is kept, 45 bases in frame from base 1. Every donor was a healthy Caucasian. Three pairs of female monozygotic twins, all aged about 18 to 30 years, were included in the twin cohort. CD4+ and CD8+ T cell populations were isolated with positive isolation kits from Invitrogen. Only a few counts were recorded for this clonotype. The antigen this receptor binds is unknown. No base-level quality is on record; no much larger clone is a single base apart. The investigation overall reported the following: Recombination models systematically underestimated out-of-frame TCR alpha sharing in monozygotic twins but agreed with sharing between unrelated individuals. Compared with coincidental sharing between unrelated individuals, out-of-frame TCR alpha sequences shared between twins showed an excess of sequences with low generation probability. Zero-insertion analyses could be partly confounded by invariant T cells such as MAIT and iNKT, although diverse VJ usage argued against such confounding for most clonotypes. Because the same donors could not be followed over many years, the conclusions depended on cross-sectional statistical analysis. Fewer insertions were carried by abundant cord blood beta clonotypes, a similar but weaker trend appeared in young adult naive repertoires, and no such trend appeared in memory repertoires. In beta out-of-frame sequences, excess twin sharing was weaker, because having fewer shared sequences lowered the signal-to-noise ratio.

The same sample was also studied in work on yellow fever vaccine responses in identical twins. The second publication reports: According to the authors, in identical twins the way T cells responded to vaccination appeared partly convergent and partly personalized. In the study, vaccine-responding T cell clones were precisely tracked in identical twins.

Sequencing was performed on CD4+ T cells sorted from blood. The rearrangement joined TRBV7-2 to TRBJ2-4; the junction holds 8 bases that match TRBD1. This receptor was obtained from a woman younger than 35 in good health. The CDR3 region has the sequence CASSPQPGQVNIQYF. In nucleotides, the sequence is TGTGCCAGCAGCCCTCAGCCGGGACAGGTCAACATTCAGTACTTC.